The source of this TCR beta chain is a study of spatial heterogeneity in lung cancer. The overall study: Combinations of a unique TCR and a UMI were tallied in raw reads, and on average each appeared more than ten times. Study-wide findings and caveats: Among blood samples, ubiquitous expanded tumor TCRs appeared more at resection than at follow-up.

Germline lookup yields CDR1 SQVTM and CDR2 ANQGSEA. This CDR3 contains 15 residues. V was clipped by 1 base and J by 8 bases, with 20 bases between them. This clonotype has at least ten counts. Its antigen is unknown. Time point indicated: sample taken at primary tumor resection. Tumor, nontumor lung or frozen PBMC supplied whole RNA that was sequenced unsorted. Untreated early-stage non-small cell lung cancer patients, 70 to 85 in total, were the donors. Every cDNA TCR molecule received its own unique molecular identifier. MiXCR, run by TCRdb on the 5' RACE reads, gives a single entry per CDR3 protein. The sample includes tens of thousands of distinct CDR3 sequences, roughly 15% of them seen just once.

The specimen comprised PBMCs, sampled at surgery. This clonotype was sampled from a male donor with early-stage non-small cell lung cancer. The rearrangement links TRBV29-1 to TRBJ1-2; perhaps TRBD1 as D (6 bases). CDR3 nucleotides: TGCAGCGTTGAAGCCTCTTCCAGGGGATCTGGAGGCTACACCTTC. Translating gives CSVEASSRGSGGYTF.